Here is one T cell receptor beta chain with its context. Sequencing was performed with immunoSEQ multiplex PCR; in TCRdb, only in-frame clones are kept and a portion is missing. The sample yields about 50,000 clones, about 86% seen once. The data derive from a study of blood T cell repertoires in COVID-19. At the level of the study: The analysed material was cDNA or gDNA that came from T cells, B-cell-depleted T cells, or PBMCs.

The CDR3 contains 14 residues. With 4 bases removed from V and 4 bases from J, the gap between germline ends came to 9 bases. Germline loops: CDR1 KGHDR, CDR2 SFDVKD. This clonotype originated in a woman aged 80 or older with acute or convalescent COVID-19. The chain is built from TRBV24-1 and TRBJ2-2, with a tentative D call TRBD1 (6 bases). Sequencing was performed on peripheral blood. Here the CDR3 reads CATSDPQGTGELFF. In DNA, the CDR3 is TGTGCCACCAGTGACCCACAGGGCACCGGGGAGCTGTTTTTT.